Sequencing of this TCR beta chain was carried out in a study of OX40 agonist ivuxolimab in advanced cancers. On the study more broadly: Patients got intravenous ivuxolimab at 0.01 to 10 mg/kg every 2 weeks. Enrolled patients in dose escalation had cancers that were hepatocellular carcinoma, melanoma, renal cell or head and neck cancer. Prior checkpoint blockade (anti-PD-1, anti-PD-L1 or anti-CTLA-4) was permitted; about 40% had it. Partial responses were achieved by three patients, of whom one had hepatocellular carcinoma and two had cutaneous melanoma.

This CDR3 has 19 residues. Sequencing was performed with immunoSEQ multiplex PCR; in TCRdb, only in-frame clones are kept and a portion is missing. The top ten clones hold around 1.8% of a sample with tens of thousands of clones, approximately 80% of them seen once. The source of this sequence is an adult with an advanced solid tumor such as melanoma, head and neck, liver or kidney cancer. The source was CD4+ or CD8+ T cells sorted from blood, collected in a trial of the OX40 agonist ivuxolimab. The V call is TRBV21-1, the J call TRBJ1-2; the table calls TRBD1, which could not be checked here. TRBV21-1 is a pseudogene segment. In nucleotides, the CDR3 is TGTGCCAGCAGCAAATCCGATGCGCAGGATGTCCAGGGTTCTTTTGGCTACACCTTC. Its translation: CASSKSDAQDVQGSFGYTF.